What follows are 19 T cell receptor beta chains derived from one specimen sequenced in a study of shared clonotypes between healthy human individuals. Using immunoSEQ multiplex PCR, the repertoire was profiled, and TCRdb retains in-frame clones only, with some absent. The sample lists about 2.4 million clones; approximately 94% were seen once. The specimen sequenced was naive CD4+ T cells from PBMCs. Subset here: CD45RA+ positively selected. The receptors here all came from a man younger than 35 in good health. Some clones in this sample may be carry-over from other donors' samples.

The V call is TRBV27, the J call TRBJ2-7, with no clear D. Germline V gene data show CDR1 as MNHEY and CDR2 as SMNVEV (reference sequence). Trimming took off 3 bases at V and 0 bases at J, with 18 bases between the two ends. The length of the CDR3 is 17 residues. For the CDR3, the DNA is TGTGCCAGCAGTTTTTCGGGTCGGAGAGAAAGCTCCTACGAGCAGTACTTC. Translated: CASSFSGRRESSYEQYF.

J is TRBJ2-5 and V is TRBV28; possibly TRBD2 for D (6 bases). CDR1 is MDHEN and CDR2 is SYDVKM in the germline V gene. V shed 6 bases and J shed 7 bases, with 18 bases lying between them. The CDR3 has 14 residues. For the CDR3, the DNA is TGTGCCAGCAGGGCTGGGGGGATGCGGGGGACCCAGTACTTC. It codes for CASRAGGMRGTQYF. The variable domain in full, completed from reference TRBV28 and TRBJ2-5, reads DVKVTQSSRYLVKRTGEKVFLECVQDMDHENMFWYRQDPGLGLRLIYFSYDVKMKEKGDIPEGYSVSREKKERFSLILESASTNQTSMYLCASRAGGMRGTQYFGPGTRLLVL.

V gene TRBV6-5 combines with J gene TRBJ1-1, with 7 bases fitting TRBD1. Germline V gene data show CDR1 as MNHEY and CDR2 as SVGAGI. Trimming at V came to 6 bases and at J to 4 bases, leaving 8 bases not matched to a gene. The CDR3 length is 14 residues. CDR3 residues: CASSLQGRGTEAFF. As DNA, the CDR3 is TGTGCCAGCAGCTTACAGGGGAGAGGCACTGAAGCTTTCTTT.

J is TRBJ1-4 and V is TRBV9, with D unclear. This CDR3 region has 16 residues. Per germline, CDR1 SGDLS and CDR2 YYNGEE. Trimming took off 0 bases at V and 0 bases at J, with 9 bases between the two ends. In DNA, the CDR3 is TGTGCCAGCAGCGTAGACAGTCTAGCAACTAATGAAAAACTGTTTTTT. Residues: CASSVDSLATNEKLFF.

The chain joins TRBV28 to TRBJ1-5; 7 bases map to TRBD1. Trimming took 2 bases from V and 6 from J; bases not matched to a gene: 7. This CDR3 comprises 15 residues. The germline CDR1 and CDR2 sequences are MDHEN and SYDVKM. The CDR3 nucleotides read TGTGCCAGCAGTTTAACGCTAGGGGGCGGTCAGCCCCAGCATTTT. Translated: CASSLTLGGGQPQHF.

The V and J genes are TRBV6-5 and TRBJ2-1; 13 bases map to TRBD2. Unmatched junction bases numbered 3, after V lost 0 bases and J lost 7 bases. The CDR3 sequence is 16 residues long. The germline V gene has CDR1 MNHEY and CDR2 SVGAGI. The CDR3: CASSYSAGLAGNEQFF. For the CDR3, the DNA is TGTGCCAGCAGTTACTCGGCGGGACTAGCGGGGAATGAGCAGTTCTTC.

The rearrangement joins TRBV7-2 to TRBJ2-1; D assignment may be TRBD1 or TRBD2 (5 bases each). CDR1 SGHTA and CDR2 FQGNSA come from the germline V gene. CDR3 length: 16 residues. V lost 2 bases and J lost 2, with 13 bases in between. Here the CDR3 reads CASSLSWDRTYNEQFF. CDR3 sequence (DNA): TGTGCCAGCAGCTTATCTTGGGACCGAACCTACAATGAGCAGTTCTTC.

The V and J genes are TRBV19 and TRBJ1-5; possibly TRBD1 for D (6 bases). V was trimmed by 5 bases and J by 2 bases, leaving 19 bases between them. CDR1 and CDR2 from the germline V gene are LNHDA and SQIVND (reference sequence). The CDR3 has 17 residues. Written as DNA, the CDR3 is TGTGCCAGTAGTGCTAACAGGGAGCCGGGGGGCAATCAGCCCCAGCATTTT. Protein: CASSANREPGGNQPQHF.

As regards this clone: Other nucleotide sequences in the sample specify the same CDR3. The V call is TRBV5-1, the J call TRBJ2-5; D remains ambiguous. Germline V gene lookup returns CDR1 SGHRS and CDR2 YFSETQ. The germline V and J ends were trimmed by 4 bases and 1 base, with 8 bases remaining between them. CDR3 length: 13 residues. The CDR3 DNA sequence: TGCGCCAGCAGCCCCGCATCCCAAGAGACCCAGTACTTC. This codes for CASSPASQETQYF.

The chain carries TRBV25-1 and TRBJ2-5, with TRBD2 matching over 9 bases. V lost 3 bases to trimming and J lost 5 bases; unmatched junction nucleotides: 10. The CDR3 covers 16 residues. The germline CDR1 and CDR2 sequences are MGHDK and SYGVNS. The CDR3 nucleotides read TGTGCCAGCAGTGATGGGTTAGCGGGAGTTTGGGAGACCCAGTACTTC. It translates to CASSDGLAGVWETQYF.

The table lists this clone with a few counts. The V gene is TRBV6-1, the J gene TRBJ2-7; 9 positions agree with TRBD1. The CDR3 totals 14 residues. CDR1 is MNHNS, CDR2 SASEGT, per germline. J gave up 0 bases and V 6 bases, and 3 bases lay outside the gene matches. The CDR3 DNA reads as TGTGCCAGCAGGGGGACAGGGAGCTCCTACGAGCAGTACTTC. This encodes CASRGTGSSYEQYF.

This chain joins TRBV30 and TRBJ1-5; a weak D match, TRBD1 (5 bases). Trimming removed 4 bases from V and 0 bases from J, with 19 bases in between. This CDR3 spans 17 amino acids. Germline values: CDR1 GTSNPN, CDR2 SVGIG (reference sequence). CDR3 sequence (DNA): TGTGCCTGGACTTCCGGGGCTTCTAGATATAGCAATCAGCCCCAGCATTTT. It encodes CAWTSGASRYSNQPQHF.

The V and J genes are TRBV28 and TRBJ2-3; the match to TRBD2 covers 16 bases. Germline CDR1 reads MDHEN; CDR2 reads SYDVKM. The CDR3 extends over 16 amino acids. The ends lost 10 bases at V and 6 bases at J; junction bases unmatched: 10. CDR3 DNA: TGTGCCACCATACCGGGACTAGCGGGAGGGCCTGATACGCAGTATTTT. Encoded protein: CATIPGLAGGPDTQYF.

This chain joins TRBV2 and TRBJ2-5, with D uncertain. Trimming took off 2 bases at V and 4 bases at J, with 5 bases between the two ends. This CDR3 comprises 12 residues. Germline CDR1 and CDR2: SNHLY and FYNNEI. The DNA for the CDR3 is TGTGCCAGCAGTGAACAGATAGAGACCCAGTACTTC. It yields the protein CASSEQIETQYF.

The chain carries TRBV4-3 and TRBJ2-7; 11 positions match TRBD2. Germline-derived CDR1 and CDR2 are LGHNA and YSLEER. The CDR3 length is 16 residues. Trimming at V came to 0 bases and at J to 9 bases, leaving 10 bases not matched to a gene. In DNA form, the CDR3 reads TGCGCCAGCAGCCAAGATAGGGGTAGCGGGAGGGACCCGCAGTACTTC. Translation gives CASSQDRGSGRDPQYF.

The V and J genes are TRBV5-1 and TRBJ2-7; TRBD1 matches 7 bases. Losses at the gene ends were 5 bases for V and 5 bases for J; bases not matched to a gene: 10. CDR3 length: 14 amino acids. CDR1 is SGHRS and CDR2 is YFSETQ in the germline V gene. The CDR3 DNA reads TGCGCCAGCAGAGGGGGCTTTGTGTCGGACGAGCAGTACTTC. This gives the protein CASRGGFVSDEQYF.

V is TRBV4-3 and J is TRBJ2-7; 11 nucleotides match TRBD2. The CDR3 sequence is 14 residues long. The junction had 4 bases not matched to a gene; V was cut back by 2 bases and J by 7 bases. Germline-derived CDR1 and CDR2 are LGHNA and YSLEER. The CDR3 DNA reads as TGCGCCAGCAGCCAACGCGGGACTAGCGGTGAGCAGTACTTC. Protein product: CASSQRGTSGEQYF.

The rearrangement links TRBV28 to TRBJ1-5, with D unresolved. With 4 bases removed from V and 6 bases from J, the gap between germline ends came to 16 bases. The CDR3 sequence is 15 residues long. The germline V gene has CDR1 MDHEN and CDR2 SYDVKM. CDR3 amino acids: CASSSGSGSSQPQHF. CDR3 nucleotides: TGTGCCAGCAGTTCTGGCTCCGGGTCGAGTCAGCCCCAGCATTTT.

V is TRBV18 and J is TRBJ1-2; 10 bases line up with TRBD1. Losses at the gene ends were 1 base for V and 4 bases for J; bases not matched to a gene: 12. Germline loops: CDR1 KGHSH, CDR2 LQKENI. This CDR3 region has 18 residues. The DNA of the CDR3 is TGTGCCAGCTCACCACTTTTCGGGACAGGGGATGCCAGCTATGGCTACACCTTC. This translates into CASSPLFGTGDASYGYTF.